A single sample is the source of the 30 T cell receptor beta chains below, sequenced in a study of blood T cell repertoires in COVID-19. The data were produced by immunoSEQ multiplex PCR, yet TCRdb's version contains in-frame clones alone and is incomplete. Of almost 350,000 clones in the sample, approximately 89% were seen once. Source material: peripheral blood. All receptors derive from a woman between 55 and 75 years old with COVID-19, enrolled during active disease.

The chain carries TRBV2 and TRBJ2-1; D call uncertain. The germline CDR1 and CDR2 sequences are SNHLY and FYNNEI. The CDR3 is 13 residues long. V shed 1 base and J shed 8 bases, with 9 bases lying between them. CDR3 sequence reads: CASSEGEIYEQFF. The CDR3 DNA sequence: TGTGCCAGCAGTGAAGGAGAAATCTATGAGCAGTTCTTC. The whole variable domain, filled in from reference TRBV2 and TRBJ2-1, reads EPEVTQTPSHQVTQMGQEVILRCVPISNHLYFYWYRQILGQKVEFLVSFYNNEISEKSEIFDDQFSVERPDGSNFTLKIRSTKLEDSAMYFCASSEGEIYEQFFGPGTRLTVL.

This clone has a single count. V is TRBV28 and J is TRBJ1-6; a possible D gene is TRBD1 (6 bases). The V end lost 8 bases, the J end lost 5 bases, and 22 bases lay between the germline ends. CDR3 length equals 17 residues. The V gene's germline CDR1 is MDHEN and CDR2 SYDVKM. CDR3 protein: CASRPGREGGNNSPLHF. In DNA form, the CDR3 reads TGTGCCAGCCGACCTGGAAGGGAGGGGGGGAATAATTCACCCCTCCACTTT.

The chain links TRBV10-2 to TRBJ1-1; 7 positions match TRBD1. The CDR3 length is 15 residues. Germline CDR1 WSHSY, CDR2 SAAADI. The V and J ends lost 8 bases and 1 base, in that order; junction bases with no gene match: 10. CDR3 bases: TGCGCCAGCTCAGCCTGGGACAGACAGAACACTGAAGCTTTCTTT. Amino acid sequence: CASSAWDRQNTEAFF.

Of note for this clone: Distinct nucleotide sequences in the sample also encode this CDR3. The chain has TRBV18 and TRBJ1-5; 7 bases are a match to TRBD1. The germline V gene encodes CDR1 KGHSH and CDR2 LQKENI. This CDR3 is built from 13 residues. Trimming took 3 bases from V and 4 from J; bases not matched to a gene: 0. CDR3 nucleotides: TGTGCCAGCTCACCGGACAGGAATCAGCCCCAGCATTTT. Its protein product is CASSPDRNQPQHF.

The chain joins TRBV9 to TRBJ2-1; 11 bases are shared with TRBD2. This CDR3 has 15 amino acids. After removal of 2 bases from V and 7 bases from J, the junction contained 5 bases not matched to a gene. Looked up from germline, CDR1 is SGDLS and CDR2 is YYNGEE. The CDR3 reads CASSVRLAGLNEQFF. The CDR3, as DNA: TGTGCCAGCAGCGTCAGACTAGCGGGGTTGAATGAGCAGTTCTTC.

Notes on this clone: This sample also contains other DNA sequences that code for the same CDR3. The CDR3 DNA reads TGTGCCAGCAGCTTAATGAGGAGCGAGCAAGAGACCCAGTACTTC. Amino acids: CASSLMRSEQETQYF. The V call is TRBV11-1, the J call TRBJ2-5; D is undetermined. The CDR3 is 15 amino acids. From germline, CDR1 is SGHAT and CDR2 FQDESV (reference sequence). Trimming removed 2 bases from V and 2 bases from J, with 12 bases in between.

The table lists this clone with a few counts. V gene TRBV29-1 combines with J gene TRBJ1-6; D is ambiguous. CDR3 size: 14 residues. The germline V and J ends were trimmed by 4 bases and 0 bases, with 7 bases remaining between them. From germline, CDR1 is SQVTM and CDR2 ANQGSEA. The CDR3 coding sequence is TGCAGCGTTGCACAAGACTCCTATAATTCACCCCTCCACTTT. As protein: CSVAQDSYNSPLHF. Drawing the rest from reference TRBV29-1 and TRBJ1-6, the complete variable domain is SAVISQKPSRDICQRGTSLTIQCQVDSQVTMMFWYRQQPGQSLTLIATANQGSEATYESGFVIDKFPISRPNLTFSTLTVSNMSPEDSSIYLCSVAQDSYNSPLHFGNGTRLTVT.

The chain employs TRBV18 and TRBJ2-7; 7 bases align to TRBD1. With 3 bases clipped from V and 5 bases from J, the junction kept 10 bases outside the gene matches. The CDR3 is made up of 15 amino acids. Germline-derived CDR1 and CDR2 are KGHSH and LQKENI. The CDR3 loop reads CASSPGGRGLDEQYF. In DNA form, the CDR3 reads TGTGCCAGCTCACCCGGTGGAAGGGGGCTGGACGAGCAGTACTTC.

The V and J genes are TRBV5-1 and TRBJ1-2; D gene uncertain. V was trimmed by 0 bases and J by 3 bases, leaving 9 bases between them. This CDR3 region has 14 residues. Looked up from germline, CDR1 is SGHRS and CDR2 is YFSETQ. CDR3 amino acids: CASSLAVFDYGYTF. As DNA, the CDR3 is TGCGCCAGCAGCTTGGCAGTTTTCGACTATGGCTACACCTTC.

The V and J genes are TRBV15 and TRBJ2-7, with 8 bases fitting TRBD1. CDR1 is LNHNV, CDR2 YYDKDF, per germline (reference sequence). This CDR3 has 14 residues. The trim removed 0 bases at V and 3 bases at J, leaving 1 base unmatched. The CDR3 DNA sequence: TGTGCCACCAGCAGAGAAGGACAGGGCTACGAGCAGTACTTC. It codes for CATSREGQGYEQYF.

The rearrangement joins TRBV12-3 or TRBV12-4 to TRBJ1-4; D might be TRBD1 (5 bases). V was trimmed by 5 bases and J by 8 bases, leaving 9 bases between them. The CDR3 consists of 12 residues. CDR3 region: CASSRTPEKLFF. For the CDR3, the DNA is TGTGCCAGCAGTCGGACACCGGAAAAACTGTTTTTT.

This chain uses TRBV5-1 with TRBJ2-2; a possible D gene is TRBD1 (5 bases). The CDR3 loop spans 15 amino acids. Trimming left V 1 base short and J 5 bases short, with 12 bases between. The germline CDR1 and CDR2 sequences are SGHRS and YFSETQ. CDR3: CASSLQGLGTGELFF. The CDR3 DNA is TGCGCCAGCAGCTTGCAGGGTCTAGGAACCGGGGAGCTGTTTTTT.

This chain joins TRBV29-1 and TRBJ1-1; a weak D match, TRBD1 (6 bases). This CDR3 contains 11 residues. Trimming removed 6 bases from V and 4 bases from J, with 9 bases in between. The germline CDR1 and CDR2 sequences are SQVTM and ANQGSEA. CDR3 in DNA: TGCAGCGTGAACAGGGTCACTGAAGCTTTCTTT. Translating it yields CSVNRVTEAFF. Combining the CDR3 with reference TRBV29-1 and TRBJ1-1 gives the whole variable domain SAVISQKPSRDICQRGTSLTIQCQVDSQVTMMFWYRQQPGQSLTLIATANQGSEATYESGFVIDKFPISRPNLTFSTLTVSNMSPEDSSIYLCSVNRVTEAFFGQGTRLTVV.

The CDR3 sequence is CASRRDISGGYTF. In DNA form, the CDR3 reads TGTGCCAGCAGGAGGGACATCTCCGGTGGCTACACCTTC. The chain uses TRBV6-6 and TRBJ1-2; D perhaps matches TRBD1 (6 bases). The CDR3 is 13 residues long. V lost 6 bases, J lost 7 bases, and 15 bases lay in between. Germline assignment: CDR1 MNHNY and CDR2 SVGAGI (reference sequence).

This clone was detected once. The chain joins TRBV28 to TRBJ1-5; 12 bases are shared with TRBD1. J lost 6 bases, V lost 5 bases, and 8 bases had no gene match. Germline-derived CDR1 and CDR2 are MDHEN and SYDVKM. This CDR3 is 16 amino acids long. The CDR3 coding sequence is TGTGCCAGCAGTCCCGGGGACAGGGGGCTCTTTCAGCCCCAGCATTTT. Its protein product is CASSPGDRGLFQPQHF.

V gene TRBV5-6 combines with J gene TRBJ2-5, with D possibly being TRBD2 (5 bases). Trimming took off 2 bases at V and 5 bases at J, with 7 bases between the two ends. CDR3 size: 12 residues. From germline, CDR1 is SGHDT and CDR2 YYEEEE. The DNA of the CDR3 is TGTGCCAGCAGCTTCGGGGTTGAGACCCAGTACTTC. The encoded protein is CASSFGVETQYF.

The CDR3, as DNA: TGTGCCAGCAGTACGAGGGGGGATACGCAGTATTTT. Translated, it gives CASSTRGDTQYF. The chain links TRBV27 to TRBJ2-3; a possible D gene is TRBD1 (6 bases). Germline assignment: CDR1 MNHEY and CDR2 SMNVEV (reference sequence). Trimming pared 5 bases from V and 6 bases from J, leaving 9 bases between. The CDR3 is made up of 12 amino acids.

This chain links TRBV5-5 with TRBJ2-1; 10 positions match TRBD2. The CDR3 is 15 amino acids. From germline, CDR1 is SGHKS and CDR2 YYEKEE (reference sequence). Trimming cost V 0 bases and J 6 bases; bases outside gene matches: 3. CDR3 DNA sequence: TGTGCCAGCAGCTTGGCAGCGGGGGGGCCCAATGAGCAGTTCTTC. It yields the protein CASSLAAGGPNEQFF.

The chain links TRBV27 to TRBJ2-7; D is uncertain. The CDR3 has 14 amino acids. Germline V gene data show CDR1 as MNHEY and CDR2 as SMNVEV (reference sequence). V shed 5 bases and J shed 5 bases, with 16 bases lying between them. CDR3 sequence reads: CASSPSRRIHEQYF. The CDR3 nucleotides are TGTGCCAGCAGTCCCTCGCGGAGAATCCACGAGCAGTACTTC.

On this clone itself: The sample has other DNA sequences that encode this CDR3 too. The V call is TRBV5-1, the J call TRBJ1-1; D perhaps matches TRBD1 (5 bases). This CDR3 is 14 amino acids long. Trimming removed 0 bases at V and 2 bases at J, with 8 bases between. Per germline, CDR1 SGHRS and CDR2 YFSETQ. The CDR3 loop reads CASSLGQSNTEAFF. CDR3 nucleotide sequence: TGCGCCAGCAGCTTGGGACAGTCAAACACTGAAGCTTTCTTT.

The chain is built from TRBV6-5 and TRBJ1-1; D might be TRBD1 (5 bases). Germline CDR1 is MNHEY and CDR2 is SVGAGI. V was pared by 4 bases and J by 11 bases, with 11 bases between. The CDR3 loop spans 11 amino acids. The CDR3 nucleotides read TGTGCCAGCAGTTCAGGGTTTTGGGCTTTCTTT. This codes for CASSSGFWAFF.

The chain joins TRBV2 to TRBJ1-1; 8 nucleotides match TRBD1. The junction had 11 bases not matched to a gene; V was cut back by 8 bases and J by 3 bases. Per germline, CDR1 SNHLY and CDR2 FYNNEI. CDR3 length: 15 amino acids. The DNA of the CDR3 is TGTGCCAGCGCCTACCAGGGACAGGCCTACACTGAAGCTTTCTTT. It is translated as CASAYQGQAYTEAFF.

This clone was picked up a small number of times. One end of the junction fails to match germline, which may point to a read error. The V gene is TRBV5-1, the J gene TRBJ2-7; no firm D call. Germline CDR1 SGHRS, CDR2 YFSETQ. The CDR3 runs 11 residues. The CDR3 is CASSYSHEQYF. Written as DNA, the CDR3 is TGCGCCAGCAGCTACTCCCACGAGCAGTACTTC. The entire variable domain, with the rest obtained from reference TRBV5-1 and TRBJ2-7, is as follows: KAGVTQTPRYLIKTRGQQVTLSCSPISGHRSVSWYQQTPGQGLQFLFEYFSETQRNKGNFPGRFSGRQFSNSRSEMNVSTLELGDSALYLCASSYSHEQYFGPGTRLTVT.

The CDR3 sequence is CASSNTGSRGNTIYF. CDR3 in DNA: TGTGCCAGCAGTAACACAGGGAGCAGGGGAAACACCATATATTTT. The genes are TRBV6-5 and TRBJ1-3; perhaps TRBD1 as D (6 bases). CDR3 length: 15 amino acids. Germline CDR1 MNHEY, CDR2 SVGAGI. Trimming removed 5 bases from V and 4 bases from J, with 15 bases in between.

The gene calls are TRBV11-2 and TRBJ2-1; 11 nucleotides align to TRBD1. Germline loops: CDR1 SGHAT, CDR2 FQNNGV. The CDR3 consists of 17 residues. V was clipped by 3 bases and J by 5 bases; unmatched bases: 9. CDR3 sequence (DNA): TGTGCCAGCAGCTTGAGGTTTCCGGGACAGGGGGACAATGAGCAGTTCTTC. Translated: CASSLRFPGQGDNEQFF.

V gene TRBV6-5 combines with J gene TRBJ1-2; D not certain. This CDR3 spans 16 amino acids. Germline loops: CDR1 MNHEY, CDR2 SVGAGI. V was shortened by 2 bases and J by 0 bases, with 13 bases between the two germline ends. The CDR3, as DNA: TGTGCCAGCAGTTACGAATCTGCTGGAGCTAACTATGGCTACACCTTC. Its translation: CASSYESAGANYGYTF.

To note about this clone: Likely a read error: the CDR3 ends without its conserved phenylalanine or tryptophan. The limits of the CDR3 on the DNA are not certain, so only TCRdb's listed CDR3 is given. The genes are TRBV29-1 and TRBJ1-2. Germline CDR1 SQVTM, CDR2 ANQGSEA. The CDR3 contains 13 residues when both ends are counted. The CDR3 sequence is CSVYLGRGERAAL.

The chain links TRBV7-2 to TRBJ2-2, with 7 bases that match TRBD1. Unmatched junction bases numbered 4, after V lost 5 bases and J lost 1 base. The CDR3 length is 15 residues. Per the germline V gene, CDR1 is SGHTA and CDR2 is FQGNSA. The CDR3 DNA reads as TGTGCCAGCAGCCCGCGGACAGGGAACACCGGGGAGCTGTTTTTT. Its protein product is CASSPRTGNTGELFF.

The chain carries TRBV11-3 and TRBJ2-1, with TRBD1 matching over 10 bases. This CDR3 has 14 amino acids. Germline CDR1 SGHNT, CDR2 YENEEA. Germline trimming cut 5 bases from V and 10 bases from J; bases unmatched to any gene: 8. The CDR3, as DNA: TGTGCCAGCAGCCGCCGGGACAGGGGTTGGGAGCAGTTCTTC. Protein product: CASSRRDRGWEQFF.

CDR3 residues: CAISPQGRNTEAFF. In DNA, the CDR3 is TGTGCCATCAGTCCACAGGGTCGGAACACTGAAGCTTTCTTT. The J gene is TRBJ1-1, the V gene TRBV10-3, with a tentative D call TRBD1 (6 bases). Germline values: CDR1 ENHRY, CDR2 SYGVKD. The CDR3 runs 14 residues. V shed 5 bases and J shed 1 base, with 11 bases lying between them.